These 21 T cell receptor beta chains share one sample of origin, sequenced in a study of blood T cell repertoires in COVID-19. Profiled with immunoSEQ multiplex PCR; TCRdb holds only in-frame clones, not every one. Of roughly 250,000 clones listed, around 83% are singletons. The sample was peripheral blood. Every receptor here comes from a man in his forties or fifties with active or convalescent COVID-19.

The CDR3 DNA reads TGCGCCAGCAGCTTGGCTCTAGCGGGAGGTAGCGAGCAGTACTTC. It specifies CASSLALAGGSEQYF. The rearrangement joins TRBV5-1 to TRBJ2-7; TRBD2 matches at 11 bases. CDR1 is SGHRS and CDR2 is YFSETQ in the germline V gene. The CDR3 is 15 amino acids. V gave up 0 bases and J gave up 6 bases; unmatched junction bases: 5.

This clone was seen more than once but under ten times. This chain links TRBV7-2 with TRBJ1-5; 8 nucleotides align to TRBD1. This CDR3 has 13 residues. Trimming took 5 bases from V and 6 from J; bases not matched to a gene: 3. Germline V gene lookup returns CDR1 SGHTA and CDR2 FQGNSA. The CDR3 spells CASSVTGGQPQHF. In DNA form, the CDR3 reads TGTGCCAGCAGCGTCACAGGGGGTCAGCCCCAGCATTTT.

This rearrangement joins TRBV19 to TRBJ2-4; TRBD1 aligns across 10 bases. V shed 9 bases and J 3 bases; nucleotides not matched to a gene: 8. Germline V gene lookup returns CDR1 LNHDA and CDR2 SQIVND (reference sequence). The length of the CDR3 is 15 residues. CDR3 residues: CASLDRGPGKNIQYF. For the CDR3, the DNA is TGTGCCAGCTTAGACAGGGGGCCTGGCAAAAACATTCAGTACTTC.

This clone was counted between two and nine times. This specimen includes other DNA sequences encoding the same CDR3. V usage is TRBV12-3 or TRBV12-4 and J usage is TRBJ1-1; unclear D gene. Deletions cut 3 bases from V and 7 bases from J, with 6 bases between. The CDR3 sequence is 11 residues long. The chain's CDR3 is CASSFRGEAFF. The CDR3 DNA reads TGTGCCAGCAGTTTCCGGGGTGAAGCTTTCTTT.

The chain combines TRBV24-1 with TRBJ1-5, with D possibly TRBD1 on 5 matching bases. V lost 3 bases and J lost 10, with 9 bases in between. Germline V gene data show CDR1 as KGHDR and CDR2 as SFDVKD. This CDR3 comprises 12 residues. This CDR3 reads CATSDKGTPQHF. The DNA for the CDR3 is TGTGCCACCAGTGATAAAGGGACTCCCCAGCATTTT.

The gene calls are TRBV14 and TRBJ2-5; TRBD2 agrees at 11 bases. The germline V gene has CDR1 SGHDN and CDR2 FVKESK. J was trimmed by 5 bases and V by 1 base; bases with no gene match: 12. The CDR3 covers 18 residues. CDR3 sequence (DNA): TGTGCCAGCAGCCAAGCAAGTAGCGGGGGGGCCATTGCGGAGACCCAGTACTTC. Its protein is CASSQASSGGAIAETQYF.

The rearrangement uses TRBV9 and TRBJ2-1; 10 bases align to TRBD2. The J segment lost 3 bases and the V segment lost 0 bases, leaving 3 bases of the junction unmatched. CDR1 and CDR2 (germline): SGDLS, YYNGEE. This CDR3 is 16 amino acids long. The CDR3 nucleotides are TGTGCCAGCAGCGTAGGGGCTAGCGGGGGCTACAATGAGCAGTTCTTC. It specifies CASSVGASGGYNEQFF.

The J gene is TRBJ1-6, the V gene TRBV6-5; D perhaps matches TRBD1 (6 bases). Trimming left V 7 bases short and J 5 bases short, with 15 bases between. The CDR3 totals 15 residues. Germline values: CDR1 MNHEY, CDR2 SVGAGI. This chain's CDR3 is CASILLDSHNSPLHF. The CDR3, as DNA: TGTGCCAGCATCTTACTGGACAGCCATAATTCACCCCTCCACTTT.

With respect to this clone: At one end, the junction sequence differs from germline, possibly due to a read error. The chain is built from TRBV7-2 and TRBJ2-4, with 7 bases identical to TRBD1. Germline V gene sequence: CDR1 SGHTA, CDR2 FQGNSA. This CDR3 has 16 residues. DNA for the CDR3: TGTGCCAGCAGCTCTCATACCGGGACAGCCATAAACATTCAGTACTTC. It translates to CASSSHTGTAINIQYF.

This rearrangement joins TRBV5-1 to TRBJ2-1, with TRBD1 identical over 12 bases. Germline V gene data show CDR1 as SGHRS and CDR2 as YFSETQ. Germline trimming cut 0 bases from V and 10 bases from J; bases unmatched to any gene: 5. This CDR3 has 15 amino acids. The CDR3 here is CASSLEGQGAAEQFF. CDR3 nucleotides: TGCGCCAGCAGCTTGGAGGGACAGGGGGCGGCGGAGCAGTTCTTC.

The chain couples TRBV5-1 to TRBJ1-1; D gene unclear. Trimming stripped 0 bases from V and 11 bases from J, with 11 bases between. CDR1 is SGHRS, CDR2 YFSETQ, per germline. This CDR3 comprises 12 residues. CDR3 sequence: CASSLDGVKAFF. CDR3 DNA sequence: TGCGCCAGCAGCTTGGACGGGGTTAAGGCTTTCTTT.

The CDR3 DNA reads as TGTGCCAGCAGTTTACTCCGGGACAGAGGCAATCAGCCCCAGCATTTT. It translates to CASSLLRDRGNQPQHF. The V call is TRBV6-5, the J call TRBJ1-5; 7 nucleotides align to TRBD1. CDR1 and CDR2 (germline): MNHEY, SVGAGI. The CDR3 covers 16 residues. The J segment lost 2 bases and the V segment lost 4 bases, leaving 8 bases of the junction unmatched.

This clone was observed a handful of times. The chain is built from TRBV6-2 or TRBV6-3 and TRBJ2-7, with D possibly TRBD1 on 5 matching bases. The V gene's germline CDR1 is MNHEY and CDR2 SVGEGT. V lost 5 bases and J lost 2, with 7 bases in between. CDR3 length equals 12 residues. The CDR3 nucleotides read TGTGCCAGCAGTGACAGAACCTACGAGCAGTACTTC. It encodes CASSDRTYEQYF.

This chain connects TRBV24-1 to TRBJ2-2; TRBD1 might be the D (7 bases). Germline assignment: CDR1 KGHDR and CDR2 SFDVKD. Trimming took 1 base from V and 7 from J, leaving 15 bases between them. The CDR3 is 16 residues long. The CDR3 nucleotides read TGTGCCACCAGTGATTTAGGAGGGGGCTGGAACGGGGAGCTGTTTTTT. Translating it yields CATSDLGGGWNGELFF.

The gene calls are TRBV5-6 and TRBJ1-2, with a tentative D call TRBD1 (6 bases). The germline V and J ends were trimmed by 1 base and 3 bases, with 16 bases remaining between them. Germline V gene sequence: CDR1 SGHDT, CDR2 YYEEEE. The CDR3 length is 16 residues. The CDR3 DNA reads as TGTGCCAGCAGCTTGCGAGGGGGACGCGTTGACTATGGCTACACCTTC. Its translation: CASSLRGGRVDYGYTF.

This clone was picked up one time. J is TRBJ2-2 and V is TRBV18; 10 nucleotides line up with TRBD1. Losses at the gene ends were 3 bases for V and 5 bases for J; bases not matched to a gene: 3. The CDR3 totals 15 residues. The germline gives CDR1 KGHSH, CDR2 LQKENI. CDR3 in DNA: TGTGCCAGCTCACCGGGACAGGGGAGGACCGGGGAGCTGTTTTTT. Amino acid sequence: CASSPGQGRTGELFF. The full variable domain, its missing parts supplied by reference TRBV18 and TRBJ2-2, is NAGVMQNPRHLVRRRGQEARLRCSPMKGHSHVYWYRQLPEEGLKFMVYLQKENIIDESGMPKERFSAEFPKEGPSILRIQQVVRGDSAAYFCASSPGQGRTGELFFGEGSRLTVL.

The genes are TRBV5-4 and TRBJ2-7, with D possibly matching TRBD1 (6 bases). The CDR3 contains 15 residues. The germline V and J ends were trimmed by 4 bases and 2 bases, with 16 bases remaining between them. Germline CDR1 is SGHNT and CDR2 is YYREEE (reference sequence). This chain's CDR3 is CASSLPGQGTYEQYF. The CDR3 DNA reads TGTGCCAGCAGCCTCCCGGGGCAGGGGACCTACGAGCAGTACTTC.

J is TRBJ1-1 and V is TRBV23-1; a possible D gene is TRBD1 (5 bases). TRBV23-1 is an ORF for which the function is uncertain. The CDR3 consists of 22 residues. Trimming left V 4 bases short and J 2 bases short, with 35 bases between. CDR3 loop: CASSPISDGGGPGRPENTEAFF. CDR3 sequence (DNA): TGCGCCAGCAGTCCGATCTCAGACGGGGGTGGTCCTGGTAGGCCGGAAAACACTGAAGCTTTCTTT.

The chain is built from TRBV11-3 and TRBJ2-7; 7 bases are shared with TRBD2. Germline values: CDR1 SGHNT, CDR2 YENEEA. The CDR3 is 15 residues long. The junction had 5 bases not matched to a gene; V was cut back by 3 bases and J by 0 bases. For the CDR3, the DNA is TGTGCCAGCAGCTTTGCGGGAGAGGTCTCCTACGAGCAGTACTTC. Residues: CASSFAGEVSYEQYF.

This chain uses TRBV30 with TRBJ1-6; D perhaps matches TRBD1 (6 bases). V shed 0 bases and J shed 7 bases, with 10 bases lying between them. The CDR3 extends over 14 amino acids. Germline V gene sequence: CDR1 GTSNPN, CDR2 SVGIG (reference sequence). In nucleotides, the CDR3 is TGTGCCTGGAGTGTAGGACAGTGGAATTCACCCCTCCACTTT. This encodes CAWSVGQWNSPLHF.

This clone was found a few times. The V gene is TRBV2, the J gene TRBJ2-7; perhaps TRBD1 as D (5 bases). V was trimmed by 6 bases and J by 4 bases, leaving 16 bases between them. This CDR3 is 14 amino acids long. Germline V lookup: CDR1 SNHLY, CDR2 FYNNEI. The CDR3 DNA reads as TGTGCCAGCAGAGCGCACCCGACAGATTACGAGCAGTACTTC. Its protein is CASRAHPTDYEQYF.